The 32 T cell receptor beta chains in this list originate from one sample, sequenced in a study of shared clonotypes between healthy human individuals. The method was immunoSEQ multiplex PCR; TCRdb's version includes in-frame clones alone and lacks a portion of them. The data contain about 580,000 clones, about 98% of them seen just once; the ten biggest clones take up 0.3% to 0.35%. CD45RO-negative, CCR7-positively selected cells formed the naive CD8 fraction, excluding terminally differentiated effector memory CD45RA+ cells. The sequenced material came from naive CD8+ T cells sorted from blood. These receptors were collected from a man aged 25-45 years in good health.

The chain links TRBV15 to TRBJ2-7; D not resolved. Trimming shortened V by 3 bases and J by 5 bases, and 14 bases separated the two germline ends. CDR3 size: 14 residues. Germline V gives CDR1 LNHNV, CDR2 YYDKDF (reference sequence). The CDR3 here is CATSSSDRLDEQYF. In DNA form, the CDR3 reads TGTGCCACCAGCAGCTCCGACCGGCTTGACGAGCAGTACTTC.

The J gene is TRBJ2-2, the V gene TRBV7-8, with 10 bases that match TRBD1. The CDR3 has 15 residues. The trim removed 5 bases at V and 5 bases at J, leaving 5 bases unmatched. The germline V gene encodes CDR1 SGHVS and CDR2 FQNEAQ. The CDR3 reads CASSPRTGGTGELFF. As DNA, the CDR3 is TGTGCCAGCAGCCCCCGGACAGGGGGTACCGGGGAGCTGTTTTTT.

The CDR3: CASSPGTGGEQYF. As DNA, the CDR3 is TGTGCCAGCAGCCCGGGGACAGGGGGAGAGCAGTACTTC. J is TRBJ2-7 and V is TRBV13; TRBD1 matches 11 bases. V lost 5 bases and J lost 7; bases outside the gene matches: 4. CDR1 is PRHDT and CDR2 is FYEKMQ in the germline V gene (reference sequence). The CDR3 is 13 amino acids. The full variable domain, its missing parts supplied by reference TRBV13 and TRBJ2-7, is AAGVIQSPRHLIKEKRETATLKCYPIPRHDTVYWYQQGPGQDPQFLISFYEKMQSDKGSIPDRFSAQQFSDYHSELNMSSLELGDSALYFCASSPGTGGEQYFGPGTRLTVT.

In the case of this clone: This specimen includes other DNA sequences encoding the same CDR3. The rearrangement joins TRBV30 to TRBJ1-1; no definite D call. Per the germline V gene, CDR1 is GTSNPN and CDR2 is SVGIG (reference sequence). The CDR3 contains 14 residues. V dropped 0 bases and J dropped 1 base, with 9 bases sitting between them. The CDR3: CAWSVGWGNTEAFF. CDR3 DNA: TGTGCCTGGAGTGTCGGCTGGGGGAACACTGAAGCTTTCTTT.

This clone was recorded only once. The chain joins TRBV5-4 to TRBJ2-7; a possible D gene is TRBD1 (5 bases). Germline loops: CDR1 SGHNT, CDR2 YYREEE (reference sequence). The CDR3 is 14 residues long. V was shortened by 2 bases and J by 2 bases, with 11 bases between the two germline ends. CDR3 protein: CASSFRQGTYEQYF. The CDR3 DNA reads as TGTGCCAGCAGCTTCCGTCAGGGCACCTACGAGCAGTACTTC.

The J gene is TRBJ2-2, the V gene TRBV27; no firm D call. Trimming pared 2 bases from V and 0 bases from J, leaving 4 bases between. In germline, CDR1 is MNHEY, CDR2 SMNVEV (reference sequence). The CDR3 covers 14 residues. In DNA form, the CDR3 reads TGTGCCAGCAGTTTACCCGCGAACACCGGGGAGCTGTTTTTT. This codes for CASSLPANTGELFF.

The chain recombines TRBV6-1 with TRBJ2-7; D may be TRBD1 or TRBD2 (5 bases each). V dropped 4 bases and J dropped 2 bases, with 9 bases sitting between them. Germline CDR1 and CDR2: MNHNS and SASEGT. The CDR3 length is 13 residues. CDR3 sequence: CASSAGQTYEQYF. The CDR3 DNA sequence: TGTGCCAGCAGTGCGGGGCAAACCTACGAGCAGTACTTC.

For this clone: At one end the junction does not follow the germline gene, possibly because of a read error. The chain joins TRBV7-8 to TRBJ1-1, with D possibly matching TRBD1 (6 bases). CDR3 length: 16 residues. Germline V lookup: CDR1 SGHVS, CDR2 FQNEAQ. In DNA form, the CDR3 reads TGTGCCAGCAGCGTAGCTAGCAGGGAGGGGGACACTGAAGCTTTCTTT. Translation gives CASSVASREGDTEAFF. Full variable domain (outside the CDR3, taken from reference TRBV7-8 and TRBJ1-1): GAGVSQSPRYKVAKRGQDVALRCDPISGHVSLFWYQQALGQGPEFLTYFQNEAQLDKSGLPSDRFFAERPEGSVSTLKIQRTQQEDSAVYLCASSVASREGDTEAFFGQGTRLTVV.

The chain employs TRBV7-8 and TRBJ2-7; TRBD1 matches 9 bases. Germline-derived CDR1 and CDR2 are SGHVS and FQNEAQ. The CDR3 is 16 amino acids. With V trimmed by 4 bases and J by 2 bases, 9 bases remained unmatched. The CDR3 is CASSSTQGARAYEQYF. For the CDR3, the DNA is TGTGCCAGCAGCTCAACACAGGGGGCACGGGCCTACGAGCAGTACTTC.

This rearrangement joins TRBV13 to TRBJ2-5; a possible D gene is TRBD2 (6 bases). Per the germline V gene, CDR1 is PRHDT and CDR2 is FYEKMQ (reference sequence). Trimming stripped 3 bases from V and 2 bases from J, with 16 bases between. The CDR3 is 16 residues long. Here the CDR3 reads CASSFSTGVKQETQYF. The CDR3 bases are TGTGCCAGCAGCTTTTCGACGGGGGTGAAACAAGAGACCCAGTACTTC.

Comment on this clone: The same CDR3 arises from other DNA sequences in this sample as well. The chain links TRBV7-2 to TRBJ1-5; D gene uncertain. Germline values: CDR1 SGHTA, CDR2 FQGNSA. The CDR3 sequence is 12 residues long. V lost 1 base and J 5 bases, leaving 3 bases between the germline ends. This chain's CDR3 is CASSLEYQPQHF. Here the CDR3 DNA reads TGTGCCAGCAGCTTAGAGTATCAGCCCCAGCATTTT.

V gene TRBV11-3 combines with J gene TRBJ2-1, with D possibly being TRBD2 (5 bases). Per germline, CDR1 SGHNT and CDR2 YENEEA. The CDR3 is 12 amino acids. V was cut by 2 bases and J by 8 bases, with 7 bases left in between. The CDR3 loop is CASSLRGDEQFF. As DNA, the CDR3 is TGTGCCAGCAGCTTACGGGGAGATGAGCAGTTCTTC. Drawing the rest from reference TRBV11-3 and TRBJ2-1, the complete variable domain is EAGVVQSPRYKIIEKKQPVAFWCNPISGHNTLYWYLQNLGQGPELLIRYENEEAVDDSQLPKDRFSAERLKGVDSTLKIQPAELGDSAVYLCASSLRGDEQFFGPGTRLTVL.

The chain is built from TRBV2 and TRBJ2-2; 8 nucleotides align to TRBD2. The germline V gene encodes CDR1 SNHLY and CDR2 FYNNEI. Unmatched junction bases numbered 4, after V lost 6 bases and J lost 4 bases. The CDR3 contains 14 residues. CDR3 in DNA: TGTGCCAGCAGCGGGAGGGGTACCACCGGGGAGCTGTTTTTT. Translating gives CASSGRGTTGELFF.

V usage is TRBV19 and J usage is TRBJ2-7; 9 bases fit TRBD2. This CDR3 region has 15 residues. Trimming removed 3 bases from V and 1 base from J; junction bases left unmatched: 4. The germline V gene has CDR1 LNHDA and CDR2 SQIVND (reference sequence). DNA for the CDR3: TGTGCCAGTAGTATCTCTAGCGGGATTTCCTACGAGCAGTACTTC. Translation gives CASSISSGISYEQYF.

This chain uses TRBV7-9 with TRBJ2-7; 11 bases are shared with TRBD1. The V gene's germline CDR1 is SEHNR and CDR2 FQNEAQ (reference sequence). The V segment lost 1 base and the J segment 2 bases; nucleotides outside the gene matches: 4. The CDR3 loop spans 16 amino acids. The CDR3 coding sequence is TGTGCCAGCAGCTTAGTCCCGGGACAGGGGGCCTACGAGCAGTACTTC. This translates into CASSLVPGQGAYEQYF.

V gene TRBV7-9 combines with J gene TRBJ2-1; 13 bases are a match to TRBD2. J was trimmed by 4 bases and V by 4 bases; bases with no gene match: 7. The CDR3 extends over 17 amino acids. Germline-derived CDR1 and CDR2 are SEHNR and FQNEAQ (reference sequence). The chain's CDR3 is CASSWGLAGRQYNEQFF. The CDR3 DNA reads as TGTGCCAGCAGCTGGGGACTAGCGGGACGACAATACAATGAGCAGTTCTTC.

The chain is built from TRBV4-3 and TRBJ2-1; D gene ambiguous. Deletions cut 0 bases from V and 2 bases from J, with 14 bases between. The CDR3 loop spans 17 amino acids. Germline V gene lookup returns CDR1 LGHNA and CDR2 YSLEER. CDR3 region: CASSQESSLEPYNEQFF. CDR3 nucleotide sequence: TGCGCCAGCAGCCAAGAATCTAGTCTGGAACCCTACAATGAGCAGTTCTTC.

The CDR3 nucleotides read TGTGCCAGCAGCCATTATAGCGGGAGGGCCATCGATGAGCAGTTCTTC. It specifies CASSHYSGRAIDEQFF. The gene calls are TRBV11-3 and TRBJ2-1; 11 bases line up with TRBD2. V lost 5 bases, J lost 8 bases, and 11 bases stayed unmatched. This CDR3 comprises 16 residues. Germline V gene lookup returns CDR1 SGHNT and CDR2 YENEEA.

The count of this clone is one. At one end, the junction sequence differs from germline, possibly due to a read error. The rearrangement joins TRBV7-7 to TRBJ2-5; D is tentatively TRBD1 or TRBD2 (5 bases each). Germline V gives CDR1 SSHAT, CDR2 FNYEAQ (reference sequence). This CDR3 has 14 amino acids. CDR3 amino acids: CASSLFVGTETQYF. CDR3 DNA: TGTGCTAGCAGCTTATTTGTGGGGACGGAGACCCAGTACTTC.

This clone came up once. In nucleotides, the CDR3 is TGTGCCAGCAGCCTTTTGGGGACCCTAGGGATTGGGGAGACCCAGTACTTC. Amino acids: CASSLLGTLGIGETQYF. This chain connects TRBV5-6 to TRBJ2-5; either TRBD1 or TRBD2 may supply D (5 bases each). This CDR3 region has 17 residues. V was pared by 4 bases and J by 5 bases, with 24 bases between. Germline-derived CDR1 and CDR2 are SGHDT and YYEEEE.

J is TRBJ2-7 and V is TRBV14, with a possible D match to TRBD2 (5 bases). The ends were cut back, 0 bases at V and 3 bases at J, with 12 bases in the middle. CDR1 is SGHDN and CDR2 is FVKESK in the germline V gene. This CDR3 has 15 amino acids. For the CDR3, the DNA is TGTGCCAGCAGCCAAGAAAGCTTTGGGAGCTACGAGCAGTACTTC. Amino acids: CASSQESFGSYEQYF.

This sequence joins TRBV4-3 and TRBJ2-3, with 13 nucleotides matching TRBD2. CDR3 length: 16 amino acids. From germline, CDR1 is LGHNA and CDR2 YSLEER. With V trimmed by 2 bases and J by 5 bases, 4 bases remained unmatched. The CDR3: CASSQKLAGGLDTQYF. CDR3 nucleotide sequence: TGCGCCAGCAGCCAAAAACTAGCGGGAGGGCTAGATACGCAGTATTTT.

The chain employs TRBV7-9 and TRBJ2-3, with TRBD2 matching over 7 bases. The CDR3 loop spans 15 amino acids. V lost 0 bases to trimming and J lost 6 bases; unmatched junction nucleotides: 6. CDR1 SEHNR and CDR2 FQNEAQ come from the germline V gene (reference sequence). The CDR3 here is CASSLARTRGDTQYF. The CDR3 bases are TGTGCCAGCAGCTTAGCTCGGACTAGAGGCGATACGCAGTATTTT.

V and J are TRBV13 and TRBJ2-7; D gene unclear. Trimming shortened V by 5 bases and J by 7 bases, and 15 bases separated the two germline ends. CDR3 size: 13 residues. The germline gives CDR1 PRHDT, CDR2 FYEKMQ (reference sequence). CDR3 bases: TGTGCCAGCAGCCCGCCGGACGGGTGGGAGCAGTACTTC. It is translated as CASSPPDGWEQYF.

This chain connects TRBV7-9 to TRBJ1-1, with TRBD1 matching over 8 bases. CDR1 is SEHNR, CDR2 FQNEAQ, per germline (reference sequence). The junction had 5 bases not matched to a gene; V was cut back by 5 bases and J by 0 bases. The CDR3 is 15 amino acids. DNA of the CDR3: TGTGCCAGCAGCATAAGACAGGGGCTGAACACTGAAGCTTTCTTT. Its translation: CASSIRQGLNTEAFF.

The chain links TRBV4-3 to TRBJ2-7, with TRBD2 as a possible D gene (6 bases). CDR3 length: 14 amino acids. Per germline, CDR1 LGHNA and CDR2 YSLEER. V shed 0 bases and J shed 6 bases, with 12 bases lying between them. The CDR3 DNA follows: TGCGCCAGCAGCCAAGATTCGGCGGGAACCGAGCAGTACTTC. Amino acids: CASSQDSAGTEQYF.

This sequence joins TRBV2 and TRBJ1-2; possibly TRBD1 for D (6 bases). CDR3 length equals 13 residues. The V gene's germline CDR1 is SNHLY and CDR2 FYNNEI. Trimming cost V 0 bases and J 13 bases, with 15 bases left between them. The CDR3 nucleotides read TGTGCCAGCAGTGAAGCCCCCCCAGGGGTCTCCACCTTC. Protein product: CASSEAPPGVSTF.

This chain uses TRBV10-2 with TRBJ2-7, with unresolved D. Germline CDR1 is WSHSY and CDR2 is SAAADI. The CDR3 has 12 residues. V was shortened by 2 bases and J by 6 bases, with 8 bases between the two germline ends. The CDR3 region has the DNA TGCGCCAGCAGTGAGCCGGCCCCCGAGCAGTACTTC. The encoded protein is CASSEPAPEQYF.

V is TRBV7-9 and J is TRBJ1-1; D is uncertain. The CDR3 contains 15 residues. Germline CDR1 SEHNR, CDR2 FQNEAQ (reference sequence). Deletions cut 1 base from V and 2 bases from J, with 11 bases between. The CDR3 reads CASSLEETANTEAFF. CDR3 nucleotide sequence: TGTGCCAGCAGCTTAGAGGAAACAGCTAACACTGAAGCTTTCTTT.

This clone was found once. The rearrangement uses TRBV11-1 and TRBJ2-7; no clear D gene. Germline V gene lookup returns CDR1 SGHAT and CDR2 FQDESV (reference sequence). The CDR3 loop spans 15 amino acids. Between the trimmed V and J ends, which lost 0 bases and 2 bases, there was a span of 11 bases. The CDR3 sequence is CASSLAGSTTYEQYF. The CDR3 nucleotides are TGTGCCAGCAGCTTAGCGGGCAGTACGACCTACGAGCAGTACTTC.

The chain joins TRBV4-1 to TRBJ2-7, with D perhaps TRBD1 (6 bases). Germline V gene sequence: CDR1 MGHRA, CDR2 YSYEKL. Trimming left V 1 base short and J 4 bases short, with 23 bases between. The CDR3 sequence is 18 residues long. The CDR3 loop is CASSQVYRDNLGVYEQYF. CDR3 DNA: TGCGCCAGCAGCCAAGTTTACCGGGACAACTTAGGAGTGTACGAGCAGTACTTC.

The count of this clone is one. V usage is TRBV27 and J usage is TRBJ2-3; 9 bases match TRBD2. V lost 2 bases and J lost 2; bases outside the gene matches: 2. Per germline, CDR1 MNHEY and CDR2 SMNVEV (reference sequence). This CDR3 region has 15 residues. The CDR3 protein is CASSLLAGPTDTQYF. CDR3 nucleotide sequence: TGTGCCAGCAGTTTACTAGCGGGACCCACAGATACGCAGTATTTT.